The 24 T cell receptor beta chains in this list originate from one sample, sequenced in a study of T cell responses to AZD1222 COVID-19 vaccine. Sequenced by immunoSEQ multiplex PCR; TCRdb stores in-frame clones only, minus some. The data contain approximately 100,000 clones, 90% to 95% of them seen just once; the ten biggest clones take up 45% to 50%. The sequenced sample was peripheral blood, obtained on day 0 of AZD1222 vaccination. Receptors were obtained from an adult in good health.

J is TRBJ2-3 and V is TRBV30, with D perhaps matching TRBD1 (5 bases). This CDR3 is built from 12 residues. The V gene's germline CDR1 is GTSNPN and CDR2 SVGIG (reference sequence). Trimming removed 5 bases from V and 2 bases from J, with 8 bases in between. CDR3 in amino acids: CAWSTVTDTQYF. CDR3 nucleotides: TGTGCCTGGTCGACAGTCACAGATACGCAGTATTTT. The entire variable domain, with the rest obtained from reference TRBV30 and TRBJ2-3, is as follows: SQTIHQWPATLVQPVGSPLSLECTVEGTSNPNLYWYRQAAGRGLQLLFYSVGIGQISSEVPQNLSASRPQDRQFILSSKKLLLSDSGFYLCAWSTVTDTQYFGPGTRLTVL.

The rearrangement uses TRBV18 and TRBJ1-1; 8 nucleotides line up with TRBD1. Germline V CDR1 and CDR2: KGHSH, LQKENI. After removal of 6 bases from V and 1 base from J, the junction contained 4 bases not matched to a gene. CDR3 length: 14 residues. In nucleotides, the CDR3 is TGTGCCAGCTCTCAGGGGGCGGGGAACACTGAAGCTTTCTTT. Amino acid sequence: CASSQGAGNTEAFF.

The V call is TRBV19, the J call TRBJ2-3; 16 bases fit TRBD2. CDR1 and CDR2 from the germline V gene are LNHDA and SQIVND (reference sequence). With 5 bases clipped from V and 0 bases from J, the junction kept 8 bases outside the gene matches. The CDR3 totals 19 residues. CDR3 DNA sequence: TGTGCCAGTAGTGTCCGCGGGACTAGCGGGAGGGCTAGCACAGATACGCAGTATTTT. Protein: CASSVRGTSGRASTDTQYF.

The chain combines TRBV19 with TRBJ2-1; 8 nucleotides line up with TRBD2. V trimming: 7 bases; J trimming: 0 bases; junction bases outside the gene matches: 5. The germline CDR1 and CDR2 sequences are LNHDA and SQIVND (reference sequence). The CDR3 sequence is 15 residues long. CDR3 nucleotide sequence: TGTGCCAGTATTAGAAGCGGGAGCTCCTACAATGAGCAGTTCTTC. Translated, it gives CASIRSGSSYNEQFF.

This chain joins TRBV11-1 and TRBJ2-1, with 12 bases fitting TRBD2. V shed 5 bases and J 7 bases; nucleotides not matched to a gene: 9. The germline CDR1 and CDR2 sequences are SGHAT and FQDESV (reference sequence). This CDR3 has 16 amino acids. In nucleotides, the CDR3 is TGTGCCAGCAGCCGATCAGGACTAGCGGGGACGAATGAGCAGTTCTTC. It codes for CASSRSGLAGTNEQFF.

This sequence joins TRBV4-3 and TRBJ2-7; no clear D. This CDR3 contains 15 residues. CDR1 and CDR2 (germline): LGHNA, YSLEER. Between the trimmed V and J ends, which lost 1 base and 0 bases, there was a span of 10 bases. In DNA, the CDR3 is TGCGCCAGCAGCCAAGCCCGGACGGCCTCCTACGAGCAGTACTTC. Translated: CASSQARTASYEQYF.

This clone came up a few times. The V call is TRBV6-4, the J call TRBJ1-4; D is perhaps TRBD1 (6 bases). The CDR3 extends over 14 amino acids. Trimming pared 6 bases from V and 4 bases from J, leaving 12 bases between. Germline values: CDR1 MRHNA, CDR2 SNTAGT. The CDR3 DNA reads TGTGCCAGCAGAAAGGACAGCAATAATGAAAAACTGTTTTTT. It is translated as CASRKDSNNEKLFF.

The rearrangement joins TRBV9 to TRBJ2-7; TRBD1 aligns across 12 bases. This CDR3 region has 15 residues. Germline V lookup: CDR1 SGDLS, CDR2 YYNGEE. Trimming at V came to 4 bases and at J to 6 bases, leaving 8 bases not matched to a gene. The CDR3 nucleotides read TGTGCCAGCAGCCCTAGCGGGACAGGGGGCTTCGAGCAGTACTTC. This sequence encodes CASSPSGTGGFEQYF.

The rearrangement links TRBV9 to TRBJ1-4; no firm D call. From germline, CDR1 is SGDLS and CDR2 YYNGEE. V gave up 4 bases and J gave up 2 bases, with 12 bases separating them. The CDR3 loop spans 15 amino acids. The CDR3 DNA sequence: TGTGCCAGCAGCCTTAGAGAGGGTACTAATGAAAAACTGTTTTTT. This sequence encodes CASSLREGTNEKLFF. Using reference TRBV9 and TRBJ1-4 for the parts outside the CDR3, the full variable domain is DSGVTQTPKHLITATGQRVTLRCSPRSGDLSVYWYQQSLDQGLQFLIQYYNGEERAKGNILERFSAQQFPDLHSELNLSSLELGDSALYFCASSLREGTNEKLFFGSGTQLSVL.

This chain joins TRBV27 and TRBJ2-1; 16 bases are a match to TRBD2. Germline-derived CDR1 and CDR2 are MNHEY and SMNVEV (reference sequence). The CDR3 is made up of 18 amino acids. The trim removed 3 bases at V and 2 bases at J, leaving 4 bases unmatched. In DNA, the CDR3 is TGTGCCAGCAGTTTCGGGACTAGCGGGAGGGCTGCCTACAATGAGCAGTTCTTC. The encoded protein is CASSFGTSGRAAYNEQFF.

Here the CDR3 DNA reads TGTGCCACCAGCAGAGATACCCCGGACAGGGGAACTGAAGCTTTCTTT. It yields the protein CATSRDTPDRGTEAFF. The chain links TRBV15 to TRBJ1-1; 9 nucleotides line up with TRBD1. The CDR3 has 16 amino acids. The junction had 7 bases not matched to a gene; V was cut back by 0 bases and J by 5 bases. In germline, CDR1 is LNHNV, CDR2 YYDKDF (reference sequence).

CDR3 amino acids: CASSLAGTINTEAFF. In DNA form, the CDR3 reads TGTGCCAGCAGCTTAGCGGGCACGATAAACACTGAAGCTTTCTTT. The chain has TRBV7-9 and TRBJ1-1, with unresolved D. V lost 0 bases, J lost 2 bases, and 10 bases lay in between. CDR1 and CDR2 (germline): SEHNR, FQNEAQ (reference sequence). The CDR3 spans 15 residues.

The chain links TRBV7-2 to TRBJ1-3, with D possibly TRBD1 on 5 matching bases. CDR3 size: 14 residues. CDR1 SGHTA and CDR2 FQGNSA come from the germline V gene. V lost 3 bases, J lost 4 bases, and 10 bases lay in between. CDR3 region: CASSFRDGGNTIYF. In DNA form, the CDR3 reads TGTGCCAGCAGCTTTCGGGACGGAGGAAACACCATATATTTT.

This chain uses TRBV7-2 with TRBJ2-7, with 11 bases identical to TRBD2. CDR3 length: 15 residues. The ends lost 1 base at V and 4 bases at J; junction bases unmatched: 3. Germline CDR1 SGHTA, CDR2 FQGNSA. CDR3 region: CASSLGTSGWYEQYF. In DNA, the CDR3 is TGTGCCAGCAGCTTAGGGACTAGCGGGTGGTACGAGCAGTACTTC. The whole variable domain, remainder taken from reference TRBV7-2 and TRBJ2-7, is GAGVSQSPSNKVTEKGKDVELRCDPISGHTALYWYRQSLGQGLEFLIYFQGNSAPDKSGLPSDRFSAERTGGSVSTLTIQRTQQEDSAVYLCASSLGTSGWYEQYFGPGTRLTVT.

This clone was seen once. V and J are TRBV28 and TRBJ1-1, with D unresolved. Germline V lookup: CDR1 MDHEN, CDR2 SYDVKM. The CDR3 contains 15 residues. The V gene lost 5 bases and the J gene lost 1 base, with 14 bases spanning the gap. CDR3 bases: TGTGCCAGCAGTCTCCCACGCATGGCGAACACTGAAGCTTTCTTT. This gives the protein CASSLPRMANTEAFF. The whole variable domain, remainder taken from reference TRBV28 and TRBJ1-1, is DVKVTQSSRYLVKRTGEKVFLECVQDMDHENMFWYRQDPGLGLRLIYFSYDVKMKEKGDIPEGYSVSREKKERFSLILESASTNQTSMYLCASSLPRMANTEAFFGQGTRLTVV.

The rearrangement links TRBV9 to TRBJ2-7, with D possibly matching TRBD2 (6 bases). The germline V and J ends were trimmed by 2 bases and 6 bases, with 15 bases remaining between them. Germline CDR1 SGDLS, CDR2 YYNGEE. This CDR3 spans 14 amino acids. The CDR3 sequence: CASSVERDSAEQYF. The CDR3 DNA sequence: TGTGCCAGCAGCGTTGAACGGGACTCCGCCGAGCAGTACTTC.

The gene calls are TRBV7-2 and TRBJ2-2, with D perhaps TRBD1 (6 bases). The V gene's germline CDR1 is SGHTA and CDR2 FQGNSA. The CDR3 consists of 14 residues. V lost 5 bases to trimming and J lost 10 bases, with 17 bases between them. The chain's CDR3 is CASSQGGISEELFF. In DNA, the CDR3 is TGTGCCAGCAGCCAAGGGGGAATTTCGGAGGAGCTGTTTTTT.

This chain joins TRBV2 and TRBJ1-1; 9 positions agree with TRBD1. V shed 5 bases, J shed 5 bases, and the junction held 12 bases outside the gene matches. The CDR3 is 16 amino acids. Per germline, CDR1 SNHLY and CDR2 FYNNEI. The CDR3, as DNA: TGTGCCAGCAGTTCCCTGGACAGGGGATCGCTAACTGAAGCTTTCTTT. This encodes CASSSLDRGSLTEAFF.

The V call is TRBV4-1, the J call TRBJ2-7, with 12 bases aligning to TRBD2. With V trimmed by 5 bases and J by 3 bases, 2 bases remained unmatched. The CDR3 has 14 residues. The germline CDR1 and CDR2 sequences are MGHRA and YSYEKL. Here the CDR3 reads CASSSGLAGYEQYF. The CDR3 DNA sequence: TGCGCCAGCAGCTCGGGACTAGCGGGCTACGAGCAGTACTTC.

This chain links TRBV29-1 with TRBJ1-3; D gene uncertain. The ends were cut back, 4 bases at V and 2 bases at J, with 15 bases in the middle. The V gene's germline CDR1 is SQVTM and CDR2 ANQGSEA. CDR3 length: 15 amino acids. The CDR3 loop is CSVVVVEKAGNTIYF. Here the CDR3 DNA reads TGCAGCGTTGTTGTCGTAGAAAAGGCTGGAAACACCATATATTTT. The variable domain in full, completed from reference TRBV29-1 and TRBJ1-3, reads SAVISQKPSRDICQRGTSLTIQCQVDSQVTMMFWYRQQPGQSLTLIATANQGSEATYESGFVIDKFPISRPNLTFSTLTVSNMSPEDSSIYLCSVVVVEKAGNTIYFGEGSWLTVV.

The chain recombines TRBV30 with TRBJ2-7; the D gene could be TRBD1 or TRBD2 (6 bases each). The germline V gene has CDR1 GTSNPN and CDR2 SVGIG (reference sequence). The V and J ends lost 5 bases and 5 bases respectively, with 19 bases between them. This CDR3 comprises 14 residues. The CDR3 here is CAWRTQGGLNEQYF. The CDR3 nucleotides read TGTGCCTGGCGAACACAGGGAGGTTTGAACGAGCAGTACTTC.

The chain couples TRBV5-1 to TRBJ2-6; D is undetermined. Germline CDR1 reads SGHRS; CDR2 reads YFSETQ. V lost 0 bases, J lost 1 base, and 5 bases lay in between. The CDR3 is 15 residues long. The CDR3 nucleotides read TGCGCCAGCAGCTTGGCAAGTTCTGGGGCCAACGTCCTGACTTTC. Translation gives CASSLASSGANVLTF.

The chain links TRBV27 to TRBJ2-3; TRBD2 agrees at 10 bases. The germline V gene encodes CDR1 MNHEY and CDR2 SMNVEV (reference sequence). The CDR3 contains 15 residues. V lost 5 bases to trimming and J lost 2 bases; unmatched junction nucleotides: 4. CDR3 DNA: TGTGCCAGCAGTCCTAGCGGGAGATTCACAGATACGCAGTATTTT. Amino acids: CASSPSGRFTDTQYF.

This chain joins TRBV7-3 and TRBJ2-1, with TRBD2 matching over 8 bases. The germline V gene encodes CDR1 SGHTA and CDR2 FQGTGA. The trim removed 5 bases at V and 0 bases at J, leaving 3 bases unmatched. The CDR3 has 15 amino acids. The CDR3 DNA sequence: TGTGCCAGCAGCATAAGCGGGGGCTCCTACAATGAGCAGTTCTTC. Protein sequence: CASSISGGSYNEQFF.